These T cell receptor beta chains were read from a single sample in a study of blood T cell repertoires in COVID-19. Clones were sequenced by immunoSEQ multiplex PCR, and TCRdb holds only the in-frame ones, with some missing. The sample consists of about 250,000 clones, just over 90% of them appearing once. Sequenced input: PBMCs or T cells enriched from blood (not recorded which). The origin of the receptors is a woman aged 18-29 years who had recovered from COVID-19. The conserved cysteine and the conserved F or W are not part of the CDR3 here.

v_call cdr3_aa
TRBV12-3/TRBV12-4 ASTDIGYEQY
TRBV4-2 ASSRTGAGEKLF
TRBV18 ASSPDLTGGYT
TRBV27 ASSLGSGQGVQPQH
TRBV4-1 ASSHPGQDYGYT
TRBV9 ASSVASGGFGNTIY
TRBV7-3 ASSLNPGYTDTQY
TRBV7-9 ASSQGTAYSYEQY
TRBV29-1 SVRVGTSGSDTQY
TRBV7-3 ASSLDGPAYEQY
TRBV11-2 ASSGPGTDNTGELF
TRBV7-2 ASSLGSGLSGNTIY
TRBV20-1 SASFYQGSTEAF
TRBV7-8 ASREQGTLTGNTIY
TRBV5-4 ASSYGTATFEQY
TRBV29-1 SVVTGLEAF
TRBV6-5 ASSLGLAGGDEQF
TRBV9 ASSAPSGEMNTEAF
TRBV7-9 ASSPGTSLSGEQY
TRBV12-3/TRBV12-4 ASRNTGNYGYT
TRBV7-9 ASSYQRLAGGRYTDTQY
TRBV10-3 AITAQGYGYT
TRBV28 ASTLGGATNEKLF
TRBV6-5 ASSPLAVPGELF
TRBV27 ASSPQQGASQPQH
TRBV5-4 ASSLQGAQETQY
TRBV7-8 ASSINWGQGYGYT
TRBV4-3 ASSQGDSRAGEQF
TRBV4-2 ASRRGGPYYNEQF
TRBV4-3 ASSQEGLGYNEQF
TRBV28 ASSFILAGVNEQF
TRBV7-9 ASSGGQFGKGRNQPQH
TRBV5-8 ASSPRETQY
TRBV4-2 ASSQGFPGQVYNEQF
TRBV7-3 ASSSQGTDTQY
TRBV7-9 ASSESRGLGSYEQY
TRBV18 ASSQQGKNTEAF
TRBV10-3 AISDTGAPLYNEQF
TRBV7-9 ASSRYYGYT
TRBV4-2 ASSQSPLTDGNTEAF
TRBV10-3 AIATGDEAF
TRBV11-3 ASSLYSSRKLF
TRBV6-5 ASSDRGRDNSPLH
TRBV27 ASRGGFSYEQY
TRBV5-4 ASSFFGRGSGNTIY
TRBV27 ASSNAGGNQPQH
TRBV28 ATRQNEKLF
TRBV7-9 ASSSHRGVVDEQF